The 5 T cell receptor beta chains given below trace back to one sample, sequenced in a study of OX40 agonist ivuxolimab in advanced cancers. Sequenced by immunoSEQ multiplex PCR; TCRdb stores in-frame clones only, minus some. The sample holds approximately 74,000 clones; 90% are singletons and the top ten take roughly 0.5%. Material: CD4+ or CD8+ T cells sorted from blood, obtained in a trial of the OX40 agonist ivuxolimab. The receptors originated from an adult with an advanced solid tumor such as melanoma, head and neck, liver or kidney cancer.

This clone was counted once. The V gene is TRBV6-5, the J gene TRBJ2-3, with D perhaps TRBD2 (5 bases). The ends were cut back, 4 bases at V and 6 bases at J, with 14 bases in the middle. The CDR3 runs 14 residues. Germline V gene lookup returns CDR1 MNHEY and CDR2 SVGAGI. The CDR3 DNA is TGTGCCAGCAGTTCCTTAATTGGGAGTGATACGCAGTATTTT. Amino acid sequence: CASSSLIGSDTQYF.

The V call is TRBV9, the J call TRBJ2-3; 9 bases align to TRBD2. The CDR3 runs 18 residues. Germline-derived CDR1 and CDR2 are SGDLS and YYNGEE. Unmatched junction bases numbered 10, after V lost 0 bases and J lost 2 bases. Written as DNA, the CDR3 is TGTGCCAGCAGCGTAGGAGGCGGGAGGGCCTCGTTCACAGATACGCAGTATTTT. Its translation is CASSVGGGRASFTDTQYF.

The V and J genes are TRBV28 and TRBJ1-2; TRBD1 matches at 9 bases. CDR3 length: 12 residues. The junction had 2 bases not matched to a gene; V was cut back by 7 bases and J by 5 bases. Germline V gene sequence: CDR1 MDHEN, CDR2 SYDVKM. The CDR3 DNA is TGTGCCAGCATGGGGACAGGGTATGGCTACACCTTC. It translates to CASMGTGYGYTF.

The CDR3 loop reads CASSVGPGSNTGELFF. Written as DNA, the CDR3 is TGTGCCAGCAGCGTAGGACCGGGCTCGAACACCGGGGAGCTGTTTTTT. V and J are TRBV9 and TRBJ2-2; D not certain. The germline gives CDR1 SGDLS, CDR2 YYNGEE. Trimming shortened V by 0 bases and J by 0 bases, and 9 bases separated the two germline ends. The CDR3 extends over 16 amino acids.

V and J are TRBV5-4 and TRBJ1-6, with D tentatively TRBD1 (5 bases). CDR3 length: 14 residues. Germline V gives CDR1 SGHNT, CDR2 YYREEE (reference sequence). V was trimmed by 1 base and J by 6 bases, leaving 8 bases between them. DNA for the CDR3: TGTGCCAGCAGCTTGCAGGGAGGTAATTCACCCCTCCACTTT. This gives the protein CASSLQGGNSPLHF.